Shown below are 7 T cell receptor beta chains from a single sample sequenced in a study of blood T cell repertoires in COVID-19. This table comes from immunoSEQ multiplex PCR, and its TCRdb copy is limited to in-frame clones, with some not included. The table records around 37,000 clones, more than 90% of them present only once. Sequences were obtained from peripheral blood. The receptors derive from a woman aged 80 or over with acute or convalescent COVID-19.

The chain carries TRBV9 and TRBJ2-3, with 9 bases matching TRBD1. Germline trimming cut 4 bases from V and 5 bases from J; bases unmatched to any gene: 5. This CDR3 is 14 amino acids long. Germline loops: CDR1 SGDLS, CDR2 YYNGEE. For the CDR3, the DNA is TGTGCCAGCAGCCGGACAGGGGATCAAGATACGCAGTATTTT. Translating it yields CASSRTGDQDTQYF. Full variable domain (remainder filled in from reference TRBV9 and TRBJ2-3): DSGVTQTPKHLITATGQRVTLRCSPRSGDLSVYWYQQSLDQGLQFLIQYYNGEERAKGNILERFSAQQFPDLHSELNLSSLELGDSALYFCASSRTGDQDTQYFGPGTRLTVL.

This rearrangement joins TRBV10-3 to TRBJ2-1, with 13 bases that match TRBD2. The trim removed 4 bases at V and 0 bases at J, leaving 6 bases unmatched. The CDR3 runs to 18 residues. Germline assignment: CDR1 ENHRY and CDR2 SYGVKD. CDR3 loop: CAISGGTSGASSYNEQFF. The CDR3 DNA is TGTGCCATCAGTGGCGGGACTAGCGGGGCCTCCTCCTACAATGAGCAGTTCTTC.

This clone was seen just once. J is TRBJ1-2 and V is TRBV6-5; weak D call: TRBD1 (6 bases). Trimming stripped 0 bases from V and 4 bases from J, with 15 bases between. The CDR3 runs 16 residues. Looked up from germline, CDR1 is MNHEY and CDR2 is SVGAGI. DNA for the CDR3: TGTGCCAGCAGTTACTCGATCTCAGGGGCTGGCTATGGCTACACCTTC. It encodes CASSYSISGAGYGYTF.

The rearrangement joins TRBV18 to TRBJ2-7; D not resolved. The CDR3 totals 15 residues. Germline-derived CDR1 and CDR2 are KGHSH and LQKENI. Trimming took 2 bases from V and 3 from J, leaving 14 bases between them. CDR3 sequence: CASSPSTGSLYEQYF. The DNA of the CDR3 is TGTGCCAGCTCACCATCGACCGGGTCCCTCTACGAGCAGTACTTC.

This clone has just one count. The J gene is TRBJ2-2, the V gene TRBV19; a weak D match, TRBD1 (6 bases). Trimming took off 8 bases at V and 6 bases at J, with 13 bases between the two ends. Germline V lookup: CDR1 LNHDA, CDR2 SQIVND (reference sequence). The CDR3 length is 13 residues. The CDR3 DNA reads TGTGCCAGTCGGTCAGGGGCTGCCGGGGAGCTGTTTTTT. It codes for CASRSGAAGELFF.

The rearrangement joins TRBV2 to TRBJ1-5; no firm D call. The CDR3 is made up of 14 amino acids. The V gene's germline CDR1 is SNHLY and CDR2 FYNNEI. The V and J ends lost 5 bases and 3 bases respectively, with 11 bases between them. The CDR3 reads CASSFEVLNQPQHF. CDR3 DNA: TGTGCCAGCAGTTTCGAGGTCCTCAATCAGCCCCAGCATTTT.

The J gene is TRBJ1-1, the V gene TRBV11-3; 10 bases fit TRBD1. With 1 base clipped from V and 1 base from J, the junction kept 6 bases outside the gene matches. Per germline, CDR1 SGHNT and CDR2 YENEEA. The CDR3 runs to 17 residues. CDR3 sequence reads: CASSLVKTGGTNTEAFF. The CDR3 region has the DNA TGTGCCAGCAGCTTAGTTAAGACAGGGGGCACGAACACTGAAGCTTTCTTT.